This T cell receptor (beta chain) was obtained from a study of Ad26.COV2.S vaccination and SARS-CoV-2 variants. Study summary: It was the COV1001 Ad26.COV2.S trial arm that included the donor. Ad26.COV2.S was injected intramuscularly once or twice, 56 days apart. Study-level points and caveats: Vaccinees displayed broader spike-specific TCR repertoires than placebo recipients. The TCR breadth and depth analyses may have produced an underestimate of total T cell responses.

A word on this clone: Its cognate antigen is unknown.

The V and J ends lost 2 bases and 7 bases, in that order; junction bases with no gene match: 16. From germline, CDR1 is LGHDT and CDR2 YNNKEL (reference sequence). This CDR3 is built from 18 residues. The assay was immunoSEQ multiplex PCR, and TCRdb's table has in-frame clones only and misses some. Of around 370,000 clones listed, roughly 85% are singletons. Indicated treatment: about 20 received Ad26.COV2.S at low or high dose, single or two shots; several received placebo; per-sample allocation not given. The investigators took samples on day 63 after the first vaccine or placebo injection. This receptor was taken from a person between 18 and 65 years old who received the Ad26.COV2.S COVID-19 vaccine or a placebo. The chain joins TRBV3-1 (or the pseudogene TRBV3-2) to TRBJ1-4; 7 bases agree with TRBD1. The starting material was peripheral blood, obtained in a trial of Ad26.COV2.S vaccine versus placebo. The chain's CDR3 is CASSQTYRDRIRSEKLFF. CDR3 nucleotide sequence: TGTGCCAGCAGCCAAACCTACCGGGACAGAATTCGGAGTGAAAAACTGTTTTTT.